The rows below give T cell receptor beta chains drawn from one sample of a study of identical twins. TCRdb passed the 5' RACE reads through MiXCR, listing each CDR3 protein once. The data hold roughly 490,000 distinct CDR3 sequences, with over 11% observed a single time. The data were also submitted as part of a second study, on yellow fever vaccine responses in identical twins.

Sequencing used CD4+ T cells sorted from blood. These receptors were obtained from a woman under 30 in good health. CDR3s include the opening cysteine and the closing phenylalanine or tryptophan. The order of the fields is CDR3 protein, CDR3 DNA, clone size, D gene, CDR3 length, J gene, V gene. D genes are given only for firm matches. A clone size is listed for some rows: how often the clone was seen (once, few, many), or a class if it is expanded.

CASSVGTGWSQPQHF | TGTGCCAGCAGCGTAGGTACGGGTTGGTCGCAGCCCCAGCATTTT | - | - | 15 | TRBJ1-5 | TRBV9
CAARPLGTYEQYF | TGTGCCGCACGCCCCCTAGGAACCTACGAGCAGTACTTC | - | - | 13 | TRBJ2-7 | TRBV6-1
CASSLGTGTDTQYF | TGCGCCAGCAGCTTGGGGACAGGCACAGATACGCAGTATTTT | many | - | 14 | TRBJ2-3 | TRBV5-1
CSFRLNTEAFF | TGCAGCTTCAGGTTGAACACTGAAGCTTTCTTT | - | - | 11 | TRBJ1-1 | TRBV29-1
CSASRLAGAYEQYF | TGCAGTGCTAGTCGGCTAGCGGGAGCCTACGAGCAGTACTTC | many | TRBD2 | 14 | TRBJ2-7 | TRBV20-1
CATFGRVGVWSTEAFF | TGTGCCACCTTCGGGAGGGTTGGAGTATGGAGCACTGAAGCTTTCTTT | - | - | 16 | TRBJ1-1 | TRBV10-3
CASSLNRADEQYF | TGTGCCAGCAGCTTAAACAGGGCCGACGAGCAGTACTTC | many | - | 13 | TRBJ2-7 | TRBV7-3
CATSEEDRTSLDTGELFF | TGTGCCACCAGTGAGGAGGACAGGACGAGCCTAGACACCGGGGAGCTGTTTTTT | - | TRBD1 | 18 | TRBJ2-2 | TRBV24-1
CASSPSWGTGELFF | TGTGCCAGTAGTCCCTCATGGGGCACCGGGGAGCTGTTTTTT | - | - | 14 | TRBJ2-2 | TRBV19
CASSLLGRASGSETQYF | TGTGCCAGCAGCTTACTCGGGAGGGCCAGCGGTTCTGAGACCCAGTACTTC | many | TRBD2 | 17 | TRBJ2-5 | TRBV7-9
CASSTIRGSYNEQFF | TGTGCCAGCAGTACCATACGGGGGTCCTACAATGAGCAGTTCTTC | few | - | 15 | TRBJ2-1 | TRBV25-1
CASRLLQGPNEQFF | TGTGCCAGCAGACTTCTACAGGGACCCAATGAGCAGTTCTTC | - | - | 14 | TRBJ2-1 | TRBV12-3/TRBV12-4
CASSQDYRLGNTGELFF | TGCGCCAGCAGCCAAGATTACAGGTTGGGGAACACCGGGGAGCTGTTTTTT | - | - | 17 | TRBJ2-2 | TRBV4-3
CASSPPFGTGAADTQYF | TGTGCCAGCAGCCCGCCGTTTGGGACAGGGGCGGCCGATACGCAGTATTTT | - | TRBD1 | 17 | TRBJ2-3 | TRBV14
CASSRSARGPNEQFF | TGCGCCAGCAGCCGGAGCGCTAGAGGGCCCAATGAGCAGTTCTTC | many | - | 15 | TRBJ2-1 | TRBV5-1
CSARGAGGYEQYF | TGCAGTGCTAGAGGAGCGGGGGGCTACGAGCAGTACTTC | - | TRBD2 | 13 | TRBJ2-7 | TRBV20-1
CASSQVDLVPTSYEQYF | TGCGCCAGCAGCCAAGTCGATCTCGTACCGACCTCCTACGAGCAGTACTTC | - | - | 17 | TRBJ2-7 | TRBV4-1
CAISEEIVDSYEQYF | TGTGCCATCAGTGAGGAAATAGTGGATTCCTACGAGCAGTACTTC | - | - | 15 | TRBJ2-7 | TRBV10-3
CASSVERGDTQYF | TGTGCCAGCAGTGTGGAAAGGGGGGATACGCAGTATTTT | - | - | 13 | TRBJ2-3 | TRBV6-4
CSGGEPYEQYF | TGCAGCGGAGGGGAGCCCTACGAGCAGTACTTC | - | - | 11 | TRBJ2-7 | TRBV29-1
CSARTTGGGSGANVLTF | TGCAGTGCTAGGACAACAGGGGGGGGATCTGGGGCCAACGTCCTGACTTTC | few | - | 17 | TRBJ2-6 | TRBV20-1
CASSLGGQGNEKLFF | TGTGCCAGCAGCTTGGGGGGGCAGGGAAATGAAAAACTGTTTTTT | - | - | 15 | TRBJ1-4 | TRBV7-9
CASSYLSLAGTDTQYF | TGTGCCAGCAGTTACCTCAGCCTAGCGGGGACAGATACGCAGTATTTT | - | TRBD2 | 16 | TRBJ2-3 | TRBV6-5
CASSVGGGLNEQFF | TGTGCCAGCAGCGTAGGAGGGGGGTTGAATGAGCAGTTCTTC | - | - | 14 | TRBJ2-1 | TRBV12-3/TRBV12-4
CASSQVYGAANTGELFF | TGCGCCAGCAGCCAAGTGTACGGAGCGGCGAACACCGGGGAGCTGTTTTTT | - | - | 17 | TRBJ2-2 | TRBV4-3
CASDRVGNEQFF | TGTGCCAGCGACAGGGTAGGGAATGAGCAGTTCTTC | - | TRBD1 | 12 | TRBJ2-1 | TRBV7-9
CASSFTLAKNIQYF | TGTGCCAGCAGTTTTACCTTAGCCAAAAACATTCAGTACTTC | many | - | 14 | TRBJ2-4 | TRBV12-3/TRBV12-4
CASSILAGYEQYF | TGTGCCAGCAGCATACTAGCGGGGTACGAGCAGTACTTC | few | TRBD2 | 13 | TRBJ2-7 | TRBV11-1
CASSPGSSNQPQHF | TGTGCCAGCAGCCCCGGAAGTAGCAATCAGCCCCAGCATTTT | - | - | 14 | TRBJ1-5 | TRBV7-9
CASSLGSLAGGSYNEQFF | TGTGCCAGCAGCTTAGGAAGTCTAGCGGGAGGTAGCTACAATGAGCAGTTCTTC | many | TRBD2 | 18 | TRBJ2-1 | TRBV11-1
CASTKQGHEQYF | TGCGCCAGCACTAAACAGGGACACGAGCAGTACTTC | few | - | 12 | TRBJ2-7 | TRBV5-1
CAISESGPSATQYF | TGTGCCATCAGTGAGTCGGGCCCAAGCGCGACCCAGTACTTC | - | - | 14 | TRBJ2-5 | TRBV10-3
CASRSGVPPYEQYF | TGTGCCAGCAGGTCAGGGGTCCCCCCCTACGAGCAGTACTTC | - | - | 14 | TRBJ2-7 | TRBV2
CASSLGPSGETQYF | TGTGCCAGCAGCTTAGGTCCTTCTGGAGAGACCCAGTACTTC | few | - | 14 | TRBJ2-5 | TRBV7-3
CASSRDNTEAFF | TGCGCCAGCAGCAGGGATAACACTGAAGCTTTCTTT | few | - | 12 | TRBJ1-1 | TRBV5-1
CASSQPSGGLKNIQYF | TGTGCCAGCAGCCAGCCTAGCGGGGGGCTCAAAAACATTCAGTACTTC | few | TRBD2 | 16 | TRBJ2-4 | TRBV3-1
CASSRPATDTQYF | TGTGCCAGCAGTCGTCCAGCGACAGATACGCAGTATTTT | - | - | 13 | TRBJ2-3 | TRBV27
CASSQEHSVSTIYF | TGTGCCAGCAGCCAAGAACATTCGGTATCCACCATATATTTT | - | - | 14 | TRBJ1-3 | TRBV14
CASSRDRGGETQYF | TGTGCTAGCAGCCGGGACAGGGGAGGAGAGACCCAGTACTTC | many | TRBD1 | 14 | TRBJ2-5 | TRBV7-7
CASSPQIRPNIQYF | TGTGCCAGCAGCCCCCAGATTAGGCCAAACATTCAGTACTTC | few | - | 14 | TRBJ2-4 | TRBV12-3/TRBV12-4
CASSLVASASPTDTQYF | TGTGCCAGCAGCTTAGTAGCTAGCGCCAGTCCCACAGATACGCAGTATTTT | - | - | 17 | TRBJ2-3 | TRBV7-2
CASRLRVSTDTQYF | TGTGCCAGCAGATTGCGGGTTAGCACAGATACGCAGTATTTT | few | - | 14 | TRBJ2-3 | TRBV14
CASSLSNRHHSPLHF | TGTGCCAGCAGCTTATCAAACCGTCACCATTCACCCCTCCACTTT | - | - | 15 | TRBJ1-6 | TRBV7-2
CASSQGRGGTEAFF | TGTGCCAGCAGCCAAGGCAGGGGGGGCACTGAAGCTTTCTTT | few | TRBD1 | 14 | TRBJ1-1 | TRBV3-1
CASSQDREGGDEQFF | TGCGCCAGCAGCCAAGATAGGGAGGGGGGTGATGAGCAGTTCTTC | few | - | 15 | TRBJ2-1 | TRBV4-3
CSVEVVGGNTGELFF | TGCAGCGTTGAAGTGGTGGGCGGGAACACCGGGGAGCTGTTTTTT | - | - | 15 | TRBJ2-2 | TRBV29-1
CASSIRTIAKNIQYF | TGTGCCAGCAGTATTAGGACAATTGCCAAAAACATTCAGTACTTC | - | - | 15 | TRBJ2-4 | TRBV3-1
CASRAGTSGTTDTQYF | TGTGCCAGCAGAGCCGGGACTAGCGGGACCACAGATACGCAGTATTTT | - | TRBD2 | 16 | TRBJ2-3 | TRBV2
CASSLAPERRKYF | TGTGCCAGCAGCTTAGCGCCCGAGCGAAGGAAGTACTTC | many | - | 13 | TRBJ2-7 | TRBV7-8